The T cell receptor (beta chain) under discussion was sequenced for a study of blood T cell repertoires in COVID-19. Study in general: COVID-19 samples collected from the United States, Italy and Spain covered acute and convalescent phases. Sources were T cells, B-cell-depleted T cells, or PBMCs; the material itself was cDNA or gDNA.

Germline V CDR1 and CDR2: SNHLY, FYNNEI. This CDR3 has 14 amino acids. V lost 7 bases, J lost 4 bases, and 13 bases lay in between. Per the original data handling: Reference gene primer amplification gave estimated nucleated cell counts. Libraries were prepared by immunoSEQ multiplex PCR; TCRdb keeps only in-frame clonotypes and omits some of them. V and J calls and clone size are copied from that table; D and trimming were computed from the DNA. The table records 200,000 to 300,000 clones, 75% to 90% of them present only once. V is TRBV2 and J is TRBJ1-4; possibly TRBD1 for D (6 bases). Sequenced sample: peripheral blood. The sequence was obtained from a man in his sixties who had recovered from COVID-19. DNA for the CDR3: TGTGCCAGCACCCAAGGGACAAGTAATGAAAAACTGTTTTTT. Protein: CASTQGTSNEKLFF.